One sample yielded the 3 T cell receptor beta chains listed below, sequenced in a study of cytomegalovirus exposure and HLA in healthy donors. The PCR was carried out with 60 Vbeta primers and 13 Jbeta primers. Sequenced by immunoSEQ multiplex PCR; TCRdb stores in-frame clones only, minus some. The sample has under 110,000 clones, about two thirds seen once. The sample taken for sequencing was PBMCs. The receptors derive from a female donor in good health and CMV-seronegative.

This clone has a single count. This rearrangement joins TRBV2 to TRBJ2-5; TRBD2 might be the D (7 bases). The CDR3 is made up of 16 amino acids. With 4 bases removed from V and 1 base from J, the gap between germline ends came to 16 bases. CDR1 and CDR2 from the germline V gene are SNHLY and FYNNEI. CDR3: CASSGAGAPPQETQYF. The DNA for the CDR3 is TGTGCCAGCAGTGGGGCGGGGGCGCCCCCCCAAGAGACCCAGTACTTC.

The chain combines TRBV25-1 with TRBJ2-5, with TRBD2 matching 12 bases. The CDR3 is 15 residues long. V was clipped by 3 bases and J by 4 bases; unmatched bases: 3. The germline gives CDR1 MGHDK, CDR2 SYGVNS. The CDR3 coding sequence is TGTGCCAGCAGTGACCGACTAGCGGGAGCAGAGACCCAGTACTTC. Its translation is CASSDRLAGAETQYF.

This sequence joins TRBV11-3 and TRBJ2-1; 9 nucleotides match TRBD2. From germline, CDR1 is SGHNT and CDR2 YENEEA. J lost 6 bases, V lost 4 bases, and 13 bases had no gene match. The CDR3 is 17 residues long. The CDR3, as DNA: TGTGCCAGCAGCTCGTACAATAGCGGGAGTGGCCCCAATGAGCAGTTCTTC. Protein sequence: CASSSYNSGSGPNEQFF.